These 21 T cell receptor beta chains were sequenced from one sample in a study of molecular identifiers for immune sequencing clone quantification. TCRdb reprocessed the PCR reads with MiXCR, giving one entry per CDR3 protein. This sample yields about 630,000 distinct CDR3 sequences, of which around 25% are seen a single time; 0.78% belongs to the top ten. The sequenced sample was naive CD8+ T cells from blood, with Jurkat cell RNA spiked in. Subset reported: FACS-sorted CD8+CD4-CCR7+CD45RA+ naive T cells. The receptors were sampled from a human donor in good health. Some libraries in this study had Jurkat cell RNA spiked in.

At least ten counts were recorded for this clonotype. This rearrangement joins TRBV7-2 to TRBJ2-1; TRBD1 matches at 7 bases. Germline V gene data show CDR1 as SGHTA and CDR2 as FQGNSA. The CDR3 has 16 residues. The V gene end was trimmed by 4 bases and the J gene end by 6 bases; junction bases not matched to a gene: 12. CDR3 protein: CASSSGTAVFSNEQFF. CDR3 nucleotides: TGTGCCAGCAGCTCTGGGACAGCAGTCTTCTCCAATGAGCAGTTCTTC.

This clonotype showed up many times. The chain links TRBV7-2 to TRBJ2-1, with 7 bases aligning to TRBD2. The germline CDR1 and CDR2 sequences are SGHTA and FQGNSA. V trimming: 4 bases; J trimming: 0 bases; junction bases outside the gene matches: 6. The CDR3 sequence is 16 residues long. The CDR3 sequence is CASSSRGVFSYNEQFF. CDR3 coding DNA: TGTGCCAGCAGCTCCCGGGGGGTATTCTCCTACAATGAGCAGTTCTTC.

V and J are TRBV6-2 or TRBV6-3 and TRBJ1-1, with D maybe TRBD1 (5 bases). Germline assignment: CDR1 MNHEY and CDR2 SVGEGT. The V gene lost 6 bases and the J gene lost 4 bases, with 15 bases spanning the gap. This CDR3 region has 14 residues. In nucleotides, the CDR3 is TGTGCCAGCAGCGGAGGGGCAGGGTTCACTGAAGCTTTCTTT. It translates to CASSGGAGFTEAFF.

Points on this clonotype: Since a much larger clone is just one base distant, this may be a read error. CDR3 region: CASGSGLASSTDTQYF. The CDR3 DNA reads TGTGCCAGCGGTTCGGGACTAGCGTCTTCCACAGATACGCAGTATTTT. J is TRBJ2-3 and V is TRBV6-6, with 10 positions matching TRBD2. The ends lost 8 bases at V and 2 bases at J; junction bases unmatched: 10. The CDR3 covers 16 residues. Germline V gene sequence: CDR1 MNHNY, CDR2 SVGAGI (reference sequence).

On this clonotype itself: The junction and the germline gene differ at one end; a read error may be behind it. The rearrangement joins TRBV5-3 to TRBJ2-7; 10 bases are a match to TRBD2. TRBV5-3 belongs to the ORF category, with a function that is uncertain. The CDR3 totals 15 residues. The CDR3 DNA follows: TGTTCCAGCAGCCCCGGACTAGCGGATTCCTACGAGCAGTACTTC. Residues: CSSSPGLADSYEQYF.

This clonotype showed up many times. This chain uses TRBV28 with TRBJ2-5; D gene unclear. The V end was cut by 5 bases, the J end by 0 bases, with 7 bases between. The CDR3 has 13 amino acids. Germline V gene data show CDR1 as MDHEN and CDR2 as SYDVKM. CDR3 sequence reads: CASSDPNQETQYF. The CDR3 nucleotides are TGTGCCAGCAGTGACCCAAACCAAGAGACCCAGTACTTC.

This clonotype has at least ten counts. The chain employs TRBV6-2 or TRBV6-3 and TRBJ1-1; the D gene is possibly TRBD1 (5 bases). This CDR3 spans 13 amino acids. The ends were cut back, 8 bases at V and 2 bases at J, with 12 bases in the middle. The germline CDR1 and CDR2 sequences are MNHEY and SVGEGT. The DNA of the CDR3 is TGTGCCAGCGCACCGGGACTCAACACTGAAGCTTTCTTT. Protein: CASAPGLNTEAFF.

This clonotype was observed a handful of times. The gene calls are TRBV20-1 and TRBJ2-7, with 10 bases lining up with TRBD2. Germline V gene lookup returns CDR1 DFQATT and CDR2 SNEGSKA (reference sequence). The CDR3 contains 13 residues. V trimming: 6 bases; J trimming: 5 bases; junction bases outside the gene matches: 7. The CDR3: CSADQLAGDEQYF. CDR3 DNA: TGCAGTGCCGACCAGCTAGCGGGAGACGAGCAGTACTTC.

In regard to this clonotype: With a much larger clone just one base away, this may be a read error. The V gene is TRBV6-5, the J gene TRBJ2-7, with 8 bases lining up with TRBD2. Germline V gene lookup returns CDR1 MNHEY and CDR2 SVGAGI. The CDR3 contains 16 residues. The CDR3 sequence is CASSPFGTRNVGERYF. CDR3 DNA sequence: TGTGCCAGCAGCCCATTTGGGACTAGAAACGTTGGCGAGCGGTACTTC.

This clonotype was picked up many times. The chain couples TRBV7-3 to TRBJ2-3; D is possibly TRBD2 (6 bases). Germline values: CDR1 SGHTA, CDR2 FQGTGA. The V end was cut by 0 bases, the J end by 0 bases, with 7 bases between. This CDR3 spans 15 amino acids. The chain's CDR3 is CASSLTGGSTDTQYF. The CDR3, as DNA: TGTGCCAGCAGCTTAACAGGAGGGAGCACAGATACGCAGTATTTT.

In this sample, this clonotype turned up a few times. This chain uses TRBV19 with TRBJ2-7, with 8 bases fitting TRBD1. The germline V gene encodes CDR1 LNHDA and CDR2 SQIVND (reference sequence). J lost 3 bases, V lost 4 bases, and 5 bases had no gene match. This CDR3 comprises 14 residues. The CDR3 DNA sequence: TGTGCCAGTAGTAACCGGGACAGGATCTACGAGCAGTACTTC. Protein product: CASSNRDRIYEQYF.

This clonotype was picked up a small number of times. V usage is TRBV5-1 and J usage is TRBJ1-4; perhaps TRBD1 as D (5 bases). CDR1 is SGHRS, CDR2 YFSETQ, per germline. The length of the CDR3 is 15 residues. The V end lost 0 bases, the J end lost 4 bases, and 10 bases lay between the germline ends. CDR3 DNA: TGCGCCAGCAGCTTGGAAGGGGCTGTTAATGAAAAACTGTTTTTT. This gives the protein CASSLEGAVNEKLFF.

With respect to this clonotype: This may come from a read error, since a much larger clone is one base off. The CDR3 does not end in the conserved phenylalanine or tryptophan, so this is likely a read error. V usage is TRBV28 and J usage is TRBJ2-4; D possibly uses TRBD1 or TRBD2 (5 bases each). Per germline, CDR1 MDHEN and CDR2 SYDVKM. V was shortened by 5 bases and J by 8 bases, with 16 bases between the two germline ends. This CDR3 is 14 amino acids long. CDR3 protein: CASSLTPGPDIQYY. The CDR3 DNA reads TGTGCCAGCAGTCTTACTCCGGGACCGGACATTCAGTACTAC.

A few counts support this clonotype. V gene TRBV6-6 combines with J gene TRBJ2-5; no reliable D call. V lost 7 bases, J lost 1 base, and 10 bases lay in between. The CDR3 covers 13 residues. The germline V gene has CDR1 MNHNY and CDR2 SVGAGI (reference sequence). CDR3 loop: CASTLPPQETQYF. The CDR3 DNA is TGTGCCAGCACCTTACCCCCCCAAGAGACCCAGTACTTC.

A remark on this clonotype: A much larger clone differs by one base, so this may be a read error. The CDR3 does not end in the conserved phenylalanine or tryptophan, so this is likely a read error. The chain couples TRBV20-1 to TRBJ2-3; 9 bases are shared with TRBD2. Per the germline V gene, CDR1 is DFQATT and CDR2 is SNEGSKA (reference sequence). The CDR3 loop spans 17 amino acids. V lost 0 bases, J lost 4 bases, and 11 bases stayed unmatched. The CDR3 nucleotides read TGCAGTGCTAGAGATTTAGGCGGGAGGGCCGCCGCAGATACGCAGTATGTT. This sequence encodes CSARDLGGRAAADTQYV.

The rearrangement joins TRBV19 to TRBJ2-5; 11 positions agree with TRBD1. This CDR3 has 15 residues. The V gene end was trimmed by 8 bases and the J gene end by 2 bases; junction bases not matched to a gene: 7. Germline-derived CDR1 and CDR2 are LNHDA and SQIVND (reference sequence). Here the CDR3 DNA reads TGTGCCAGTGGCGAGGGACAGGGGGTTCAAGAGACCCAGTACTTC. Translation gives CASGEGQGVQETQYF.

This clonotype has a count of ten or more. The V call is TRBV7-2, the J call TRBJ2-3; 7 bases are shared with TRBD1. Germline V CDR1 and CDR2: SGHTA, FQGNSA. This CDR3 is built from 15 residues. J gave up 4 bases and V 5 bases, and 9 bases lay outside the gene matches. CDR3 sequence: CASSEGQVRSDTQYF. CDR3 bases: TGTGCCAGCAGCGAAGGACAGGTTCGGTCAGATACGCAGTATTTT.

The CDR3 region is CASSPRTQSYEQYF. In DNA form, the CDR3 reads TGTGCCAGTAGTCCCCGGACTCAGTCCTACGAGCAGTACTTC. This chain links TRBV19 with TRBJ2-7; tentative D call: TRBD2 (5 bases). With 5 bases removed from V and 1 base from J, the gap between germline ends came to 12 bases. Per germline, CDR1 LNHDA and CDR2 SQIVND (reference sequence). The CDR3 consists of 14 residues.

As concerns this clonotype: A much larger clone lies a single base off, so this may be a read error. The V gene is TRBV19, the J gene TRBJ2-5; 12 bases agree with TRBD2. The CDR3 length is 16 residues. CDR1 LNHDA and CDR2 SQIVND come from the germline V gene (reference sequence). The CDR3 region is CASRTSGMSNQGTQYF. The CDR3 nucleotides read TGTGCCAGTCGGACTAGCGGGATGTCGAACCAAGGGACCCAGTACTTC.

This clonotype was counted ten times or more. The chain has TRBV15 and TRBJ2-3; weak D call: TRBD1 (6 bases). V lost 0 bases to trimming and J lost 4 bases, with 20 bases between them. CDR3 size: 18 residues. Germline V CDR1 and CDR2: LNHNV, YYDKDF (reference sequence). Here the CDR3 DNA reads TGTGCCACCAGCAGAGACTCTATACAGGGCTCTCAAGCAGATACGCAGTATTTT. It translates to CATSRDSIQGSQADTQYF.

The table lists this clonotype with many counts. This chain uses TRBV5-1 with TRBJ1-5, with D possibly being TRBD1 (6 bases). Trimming shortened V by 4 bases and J by 0 bases, and 11 bases separated the two germline ends. The CDR3 is 15 residues long. CDR1 and CDR2 (germline): SGHRS, YFSETQ. The CDR3 DNA reads TGCGCCAGCAGCCCGGGACAATTTAGCAATCAGCCCCAGCATTTT. It is translated as CASSPGQFSNQPQHF.